One sample yielded the 14 T cell receptor beta chains listed below, sequenced in a study of regulatory T cells in long-lasting Graves disease. HTBI primers from iRepertoire and Arm-PCR of CDR3 regions yielded the TCR beta libraries. TCRdb redid the calling of the multiplex PCR reads with MiXCR, one entry per CDR3 protein. The sample contains about 450,000 distinct CDR3 sequences, around 22% of which appear only once. Regarding time point: persistent/refractory GD, antithyroid drugs over 5 years with positive TRAb. Following extraction of RNA from PBMCs, that RNA was used to make the TCR library. Source: peripheral blood mononuclear cells (PBMCs), taken when the disease was refractory, from a patient treated with antithyroid drugs. Source of these receptors: a female donor with Graves disease.

J is TRBJ2-5 and V is TRBV5-1; the D is unclear. The CDR3 sequence is 13 residues long. V lost 3 bases and J 1 base, leaving 7 bases between the germline ends. Looked up from germline, CDR1 is SGHRS and CDR2 is YFSETQ. The CDR3 nucleotides are TGCGCCAGCAGCTCTCCGTCCCAAGAGACCCAGTACTTC. It specifies CASSSPSQETQYF.

Worth noting for this clonotype: Possible read error: a much larger clone is one base away. The V call is TRBV6-2 or TRBV6-3, the J call TRBJ2-5; possibly TRBD1 for D (7 bases). V was shortened by 7 bases and J by 7 bases, with 19 bases between the two germline ends. The CDR3 loop spans 14 amino acids. Per germline, CDR1 MNHEY and CDR2 SVGEGT. CDR3 amino acids: CASNTGAQGGTQYF. The CDR3 region has the DNA TGTGCCAGCAACACAGGGGCCCAGGGGGGGACCCAGTACTTC.

There are a few counts of this clonotype. The chain uses TRBV11-2 and TRBJ2-7; 9 bases agree with TRBD2. V shed 4 bases and J 6 bases; nucleotides not matched to a gene: 16. This CDR3 spans 17 amino acids. Germline CDR1 reads SGHAT; CDR2 reads FQNNGV. The CDR3 loop is CASSYFAARGGTGEQYF. The CDR3 DNA reads TGTGCCAGCAGCTACTTTGCCGCGCGGGGGGGTACGGGCGAGCAGTACTTC.

This clonotype was seen only a few times. A far larger clone differs by one base, so this is likely a read error. This is likely a read error, given that the CDR3 carries no conserved phenylalanine or tryptophan at its end. The chain's CDR3 is CASSDPANYGYTS. CDR3 sequence (DNA): TGTGCCAGCAGTGATCCGGCTAACTATGGCTACACCTCC. The chain combines TRBV2 with TRBJ1-2; D is unresolved. The germline V gene encodes CDR1 SNHLY and CDR2 FYNNEI. The V end lost 3 bases, the J end lost 0 bases, and 5 bases lay between the germline ends. The CDR3 loop spans 13 amino acids.

A note on this clonotype: With a much larger clone just one base away, this may be a read error. The chain joins TRBV7-9 to TRBJ2-5; the D is unclear. The CDR3 sequence is 12 residues long. Trimming took 2 bases from V and 4 from J, leaving 5 bases between them. Germline CDR1 reads SEHNR; CDR2 reads FQNEAQ (reference sequence). Here the CDR3 DNA reads TGTGCCAGCAGCTTATTAGTAGAGACCCAGTACTTC. Its protein product is CASSLLVETQYF.

The chain is built from TRBV28 and TRBJ1-3, with 7 bases that match TRBD1. The germline V gene encodes CDR1 MDHEN and CDR2 SYDVKM. V dropped 5 bases and J dropped 0; count of bases not matched to a gene: 10. The CDR3 extends over 17 amino acids. The CDR3 region has the DNA TGTGCCAGCAGTCCCGGGACAGATATGTACTCTGGAAACACCATATATTTT. It encodes CASSPGTDMYSGNTIYF.

The chain joins TRBV5-8 to TRBJ1-1, with a tentative D call TRBD1 (5 bases). The CDR3 has 13 amino acids. V lost 1 base and J 4 bases, leaving 8 bases between the germline ends. Per germline, CDR1 SGHTS and CDR2 YDEGEE. This CDR3 reads CASSLTGFTEAFF. In nucleotides, the CDR3 is TGTGCCAGCAGCTTGACAGGCTTCACTGAAGCTTTCTTT.

The V gene is TRBV5-5, the J gene TRBJ2-7, with D uncertain. Trimming cost V 3 bases and J 2 bases, with 21 bases left between them. The CDR3 consists of 17 residues. Germline CDR1 SGHKS, CDR2 YYEKEE (reference sequence). CDR3 in DNA: TGTGCCAGCAGCTACCGGATACGGCTAGGGAATGCCTACGAGCAGTACTTC. Amino acids: CASSYRIRLGNAYEQYF.

This clonotype was detected many times. The chain couples TRBV2 to TRBJ1-2; D not resolved. V shed 1 base and J shed 5 bases, with 8 bases lying between them. From germline, CDR1 is SNHLY and CDR2 FYNNEI. This CDR3 has 13 residues. CDR3 loop: CASSEGLAYGYTF. The CDR3 bases are TGTGCCAGCAGTGAAGGGCTGGCATATGGCTACACCTTC.

The genes are TRBV6-2 or TRBV6-3 and TRBJ1-5; D possibly corresponds to TRBD1 (5 bases). Germline CDR1 reads MNHEY; CDR2 reads SVGEGT. V dropped 7 bases and J dropped 3 bases, with 7 bases sitting between them. The CDR3 spans 12 residues. The CDR3 nucleotides read TGTGCCAGCATGGGGCCCAATCAGCCCCAGCATTTT. Translated: CASMGPNQPQHF.

This clonotype was counted a few times. V is TRBV3-1 and J is TRBJ2-7, with 7 bases fitting TRBD2. This CDR3 spans 12 amino acids. V shed 3 bases, J shed 6 bases, and the junction held 2 bases outside the gene matches. Germline V gene data show CDR1 as LGHDT and CDR2 as YNNKEL (reference sequence). The CDR3: CASSQTSREQYF. The CDR3 DNA reads as TGTGCCAGCAGCCAGACTAGCCGCGAGCAGTACTTC.

The V gene is TRBV6-1, the J gene TRBJ1-5; D remains unclear. CDR1 is MNHNS, CDR2 SASEGT, per germline. The CDR3 sequence is 11 residues long. Trimming took off 2 bases at V and 6 bases at J, with 2 bases between the two ends. CDR3 coding DNA: TGTGCCAGCAGTGAAACTCAGCCCCAGCATTTT. Translated, it gives CASSETQPQHF.

In this sample, this clonotype turned up many times. The rearrangement uses TRBV28 and TRBJ2-7; D not certain. V lost 4 bases to trimming and J lost 2 bases, with 9 bases between them. The germline V gene encodes CDR1 MDHEN and CDR2 SYDVKM. The CDR3 consists of 13 residues. The CDR3: CASSSTTTYEQYF. CDR3 DNA sequence: TGTGCCAGCAGTTCCACGACCACCTACGAGCAGTACTTC.

The chain links TRBV19 to TRBJ1-1, with a possible D match to TRBD1 (5 bases). Trimming removed 3 bases from V and 0 bases from J, with 11 bases in between. Per the germline V gene, CDR1 is LNHDA and CDR2 is SQIVND (reference sequence). This CDR3 has 15 amino acids. As DNA, the CDR3 is TGTGCCAGTAGTATTGGTGAGGGGATGAACACTGAAGCTTTCTTT. Translating gives CASSIGEGMNTEAFF.